What follows are 24 T cell receptor beta chains derived from one specimen sequenced in a study of blood T cell repertoires in COVID-19. TCRdb's copy holds only in-frame clones and misses some; the assay was immunoSEQ multiplex PCR. The sample holds some 80,000 clones, around 84% seen once. Sequenced input: peripheral blood. Every receptor here comes from a woman at least 80 years old in a cohort sampled during active or convalescent COVID-19.

The chain joins TRBV10-3 to TRBJ2-2; 8 bases are a match to TRBD2. Looked up from germline, CDR1 is ENHRY and CDR2 is SYGVKD. This CDR3 contains 13 residues. The V and J ends lost 7 bases and 3 bases, in that order; junction bases with no gene match: 1. The CDR3: CAIKREYTGELFF. The DNA for the CDR3 is TGTGCCATCAAGCGGGAGTACACCGGGGAGCTGTTTTTT.

In regard to this clone: The sample holds other DNA sequences that translate to the same CDR3. The CDR3 protein is CASSHGGEAFF. The DNA for the CDR3 is TGTGCCAGTAGCCACGGGGGGGAAGCTTTCTTT. The chain couples TRBV6-5 to TRBJ1-1, with D tentatively TRBD1 (5 bases). The V end lost 9 bases, the J end lost 8 bases, and 13 bases lay between the germline ends. The CDR3 loop spans 11 amino acids. Germline lookup yields CDR1 MNHEY and CDR2 SVGAGI.

The chain combines TRBV5-1 with TRBJ2-1, with D tentatively TRBD2 (6 bases). The germline V gene encodes CDR1 SGHRS and CDR2 YFSETQ. The V end was cut by 3 bases, the J end by 10 bases, with 17 bases between. There are 14 residues in the CDR3. CDR3 sequence (DNA): TGCGCCAGCAGCTCGGGACTGCCCCTGGAGGAGCAGTTCTTC. It specifies CASSSGLPLEEQFF.

J is TRBJ1-2 and V is TRBV6-5; D may be TRBD1 (6 bases). The CDR3 totals 14 residues. The ends were cut back, 6 bases at V and 4 bases at J, with 15 bases in the middle. Germline V gene sequence: CDR1 MNHEY, CDR2 SVGAGI. The CDR3 bases are TGTGCCAGCAGCACAGGGTCTTTTGGCTATGGCTACACCTTC. Amino acid sequence: CASSTGSFGYGYTF.

The J gene is TRBJ2-7, the V gene TRBV11-2; tentatively, D is TRBD2 (5 bases). Trimming removed 3 bases at V and 4 bases at J, with 13 bases between. This CDR3 region has 14 residues. Germline CDR1 reads SGHAT; CDR2 reads FQNNGV. CDR3 nucleotides: TGTGCCAGCAGCTTCGTTCTAGCCAGGTACGAGCAGTACTTC. Translation: CASSFVLARYEQYF.

This chain uses TRBV2 with TRBJ2-7; 10 bases map to TRBD1. The germline V gene encodes CDR1 SNHLY and CDR2 FYNNEI. Trimming took 7 bases from V and 2 from J; bases not matched to a gene: 8. CDR3 length: 15 residues. The CDR3 coding sequence is TGTGCCAGCATGACAGGGGGCATAGCCACCTACGAGCAGTACGTC. It encodes CASMTGGIATYEQYV.

This chain uses TRBV18 with TRBJ2-7; 9 bases line up with TRBD1. The CDR3 sequence is 14 residues long. Trimming at V came to 3 bases and at J to 3 bases, leaving 3 bases not matched to a gene. Per the germline V gene, CDR1 is KGHSH and CDR2 is LQKENI. The CDR3 is CASSPGTGIYEQYV. In nucleotides, the CDR3 is TGTGCCAGCTCACCCGGGACAGGGATCTACGAGCAGTACGTC.

V usage is TRBV2 and J usage is TRBJ2-5, with 8 bases aligning to TRBD1. The CDR3 loop spans 14 amino acids. The V segment lost 3 bases and the J segment 5 bases; nucleotides outside the gene matches: 5. In germline, CDR1 is SNHLY, CDR2 FYNNEI. The CDR3 is CASSETGVPETQYF. The CDR3 DNA is TGTGCCAGCAGTGAGACAGGGGTCCCGGAGACCCAGTACTTC.

This sequence joins TRBV30 and TRBJ1-2; the D gene is possibly TRBD1 (6 bases). Trimming took off 2 bases at V and 4 bases at J, with 11 bases between the two ends. The germline gives CDR1 GTSNPN, CDR2 SVGIG (reference sequence). The CDR3 length is 13 residues. CDR3 residues: CAWSPQGTYGYTF. The CDR3 region has the DNA TGTGCCTGGAGTCCCCAGGGGACCTATGGCTACACCTTC.

V usage is TRBV28 and J usage is TRBJ1-2, with D uncertain. CDR3 length equals 14 residues. Trimming removed 5 bases at V and 8 bases at J, with 18 bases between. The V gene's germline CDR1 is MDHEN and CDR2 SYDVKM. CDR3 in DNA: TGTGCCAGCAGTCCCTCGCTGGTCCAGAGGGGCTACACCTTC. Residues: CASSPSLVQRGYTF.

This clone was picked up one time. The V gene is TRBV7-3, the J gene TRBJ2-5; TRBD2 matches 7 bases. Looked up from germline, CDR1 is SGHTA and CDR2 is FQGTGA. The CDR3 covers 13 residues. The V and J ends lost 1 base and 10 bases, in that order; junction bases with no gene match: 6. The CDR3 coding sequence is TGTGCCAGCAGCTTAAGGCAGGCGGGGGTCCAGTACTTC. It yields the protein CASSLRQAGVQYF.

The chain uses TRBV29-1 and TRBJ1-1; TRBD1 aligns across 11 bases. The CDR3 is 14 amino acids. CDR1 is SQVTM and CDR2 is ANQGSEA in the germline V gene. V shed 5 bases, J shed 3 bases, and the junction held 5 bases outside the gene matches. The chain's CDR3 is CSVRTGGRYTEAFF. CDR3 coding DNA: TGCAGCGTTAGGACAGGGGGCCGGTACACTGAAGCTTTCTTT.

Only a few counts were recorded for this clone. The chain's CDR3 is CASSEESRGNYGYTF. DNA of the CDR3: TGTGCCAGCAGTGAGGAGAGTCGAGGGAACTATGGCTACACCTTC. The V and J genes are TRBV6-1 and TRBJ1-2, with D unresolved. The CDR3 has 15 residues. CDR1 MNHNS and CDR2 SASEGT come from the germline V gene. V dropped 3 bases and J dropped 2 bases, with 13 bases sitting between them.

This chain joins TRBV28 and TRBJ2-3; 12 bases map to TRBD2. The germline V gene has CDR1 MDHEN and CDR2 SYDVKM. The CDR3 is made up of 16 amino acids. V lost 5 bases, J lost 4 bases, and 7 bases stayed unmatched. The CDR3 DNA is TGTGCCAGCAGTACAATTGGACTAGCGGGATCAGATACGCAGTATTTT. Translation gives CASSTIGLAGSDTQYF.

The J gene is TRBJ2-5, the V gene TRBV19, with D tentatively TRBD2 (6 bases). The CDR3 length is 14 residues. The germline CDR1 and CDR2 sequences are LNHDA and SQIVND (reference sequence). The V end lost 2 bases, the J end lost 0 bases, and 7 bases lay between the germline ends. CDR3 DNA: TGTGCCAGTAGTATATGGGGGGACCAAGAGACCCAGTACTTC. Translated, it gives CASSIWGDQETQYF.

This clone was counted once. The V call is TRBV28, the J call TRBJ2-7; perhaps TRBD1 as D (6 bases). V was pared by 6 bases and J by 0 bases, with 18 bases between. The V gene's germline CDR1 is MDHEN and CDR2 SYDVKM. This CDR3 region has 16 residues. The CDR3 loop reads CASRPTYGQSSYEQYF. The DNA for the CDR3 is TGTGCCAGCAGGCCTACTTATGGACAGTCCTCCTACGAGCAGTACTTC. Based on the CDR3 plus reference TRBV28 and TRBJ2-7, the full variable domain is DVKVTQSSRYLVKRTGEKVFLECVQDMDHENMFWYRQDPGLGLRLIYFSYDVKMKEKGDIPEGYSVSREKKERFSLILESASTNQTSMYLCASRPTYGQSSYEQYFGPGTRLTVT.

The CDR3 DNA is TGTGCCACCAGTGATTTCCCCGGTAACTATGGCTACACCTTC. Translated, it gives CATSDFPGNYGYTF. The chain joins TRBV24-1 to TRBJ1-2; D call uncertain. V was shortened by 1 base and J by 1 base, with 6 bases between the two germline ends. The CDR3 loop spans 14 amino acids. CDR1 and CDR2 (germline): KGHDR, SFDVKD.

This rearrangement joins TRBV30 to TRBJ1-4; D unclear. The germline V and J ends were trimmed by 4 bases and 7 bases, with 13 bases remaining between them. CDR3 length equals 13 residues. CDR1 and CDR2 (germline): GTSNPN, SVGIG (reference sequence). CDR3 in amino acids: CAWNGLAGEKLFF. The CDR3 nucleotides are TGTGCCTGGAACGGCCTTGCGGGTGAAAAACTGTTTTTT.

V usage is TRBV12-5 and J usage is TRBJ2-1, with 9 positions matching TRBD2. This CDR3 has 16 amino acids. Trimming at V came to 0 bases and at J to 9 bases, leaving 9 bases not matched to a gene. CDR1 and CDR2 (germline): LGHNT, FRNRAP. Here the CDR3 DNA reads TGTGCTAGTGGTTTGGTACTGAGCGGGAGGAACGGTGAGCAGTTCTTC. It specifies CASGLVLSGRNGEQFF. Drawing the rest from reference TRBV12-5 and TRBJ2-1, the complete variable domain is DARVTQTPRHKVTEMGQEVTMRCQPILGHNTVFWYRQTMMQGLELLAYFRNRAPLDDSGMPKDRFSAEMPDATLATLKIQPSEPRDSAVYFCASGLVLSGRNGEQFFGPGTRLTVL.

V and J are TRBV6-1 and TRBJ2-7; tentative D call: TRBD1 (8 bases). Trimming took 2 bases from V and 7 from J, leaving 18 bases between them. Germline CDR1 reads MNHNS; CDR2 reads SASEGT. There are 15 residues in the CDR3. CDR3 nucleotides: TGTGCCAGCAGTGAATTAGTTGGACAGGGAGGGGAGCAGTACGTC. Encoded protein: CASSELVGQGGEQYV.

This clone was seen once. This chain links TRBV7-3 with TRBJ2-2, with D uncertain. V lost 5 bases and J lost 5, with 9 bases in between. In germline, CDR1 is SGHTA, CDR2 FQGTGA. This CDR3 region has 13 residues. The CDR3 DNA is TGTGCCAGCAGCCCGCAGGTTACCGGGGAGCTGTTTTTT. Amino acids: CASSPQVTGELFF.

The chain uses TRBV3-1 (or the pseudogene TRBV3-2) and TRBJ2-1; 13 bases align to TRBD2. This CDR3 comprises 16 residues. Germline V CDR1 and CDR2: LGHDT, YNNKEL (reference sequence). V was clipped by 4 bases and J by 6 bases; unmatched bases: 6. Here the CDR3 reads CASSRRTSGSSNEQFF. CDR3 DNA: TGTGCCAGCAGCCGCAGGACTAGCGGGAGTTCCAATGAGCAGTTCTTC.

The V gene is TRBV3-1 (or the pseudogene TRBV3-2), the J gene TRBJ1-2, with D possibly TRBD1 on 6 matching bases. This CDR3 has 13 amino acids. CDR1 is LGHDT, CDR2 YNNKEL, per germline (reference sequence). Deletions cut 4 bases from V and 5 bases from J, with 11 bases between. For the CDR3, the DNA is TGTGCCAGCAGCCCAGCGGGGGCGTATGGCTACACCTTC. Its protein is CASSPAGAYGYTF.

This chain links TRBV5-1 with TRBJ2-7; the match to TRBD2 covers 13 bases. The CDR3 is 19 residues long. With 0 bases clipped from V and 5 bases from J, the junction kept 14 bases outside the gene matches. Per germline, CDR1 SGHRS and CDR2 YFSETQ. CDR3 residues: CASSLARTSGSRALNEQYV. The CDR3 DNA reads TGCGCCAGCAGCTTGGCTCGGACTAGCGGGAGTCGTGCGCTGAACGAGCAGTACGTC.